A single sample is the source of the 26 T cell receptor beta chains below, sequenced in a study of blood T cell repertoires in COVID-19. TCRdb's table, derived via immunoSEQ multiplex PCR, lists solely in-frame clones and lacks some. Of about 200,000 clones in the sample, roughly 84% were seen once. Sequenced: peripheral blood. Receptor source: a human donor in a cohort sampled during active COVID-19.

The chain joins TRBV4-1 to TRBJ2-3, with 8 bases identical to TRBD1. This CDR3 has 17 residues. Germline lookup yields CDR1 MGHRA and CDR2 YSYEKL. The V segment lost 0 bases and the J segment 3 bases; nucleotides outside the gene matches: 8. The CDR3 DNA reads TGCGCCAGCAGCCAAGATGGCAGGGGGCGATTGACAGATACGCAGTATTTT. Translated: CASSQDGRGRLTDTQYF.

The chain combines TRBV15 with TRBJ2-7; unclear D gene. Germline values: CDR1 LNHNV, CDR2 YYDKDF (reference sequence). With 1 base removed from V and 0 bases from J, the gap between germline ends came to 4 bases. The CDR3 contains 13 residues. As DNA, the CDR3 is TGTGCCACCAGCAGAGGACTCTCCTACGAGCAGTACTTC. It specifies CATSRGLSYEQYF.

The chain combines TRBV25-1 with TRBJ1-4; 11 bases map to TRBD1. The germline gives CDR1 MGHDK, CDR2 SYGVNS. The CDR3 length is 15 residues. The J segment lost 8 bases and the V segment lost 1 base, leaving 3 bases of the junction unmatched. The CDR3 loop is CASSESGTGGEKLFF. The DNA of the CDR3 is TGTGCCAGCAGTGAATCCGGGACAGGGGGGGAAAAACTGTTTTTT. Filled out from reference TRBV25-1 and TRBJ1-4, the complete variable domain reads EADIYQTPRYLVIGTGKKITLECSQTMGHDKMYWYQQDPGMELHLIHYSYGVNSTEKGDLSSESTVSRIRTEHFPLTLESARPSHTSQYLCASSESGTGGEKLFFGSGTQLSVL.

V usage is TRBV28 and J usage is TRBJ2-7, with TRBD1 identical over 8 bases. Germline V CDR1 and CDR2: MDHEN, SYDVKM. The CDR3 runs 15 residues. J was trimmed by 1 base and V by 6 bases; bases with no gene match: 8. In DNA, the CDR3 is TGTGCCAGCAGGGCCCAGGGGGCAGGATCCTACGAGCAGTACTTC. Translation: CASRAQGAGSYEQYF.

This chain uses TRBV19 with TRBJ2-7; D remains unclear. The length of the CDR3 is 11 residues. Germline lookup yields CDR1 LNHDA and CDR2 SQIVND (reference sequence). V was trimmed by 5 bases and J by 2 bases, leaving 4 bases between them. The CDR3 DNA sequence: TGTGCCAGTAGTCCCGCCTACGAGCAGTACTTC. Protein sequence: CASSPAYEQYF.

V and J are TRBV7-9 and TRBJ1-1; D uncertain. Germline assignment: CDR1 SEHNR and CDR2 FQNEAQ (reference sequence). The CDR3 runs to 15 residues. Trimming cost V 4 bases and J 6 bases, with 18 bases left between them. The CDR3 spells CASSSTLTGRPEAFF. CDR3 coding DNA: TGTGCCAGCAGCTCAACACTGACTGGGAGGCCTGAAGCTTTCTTT.

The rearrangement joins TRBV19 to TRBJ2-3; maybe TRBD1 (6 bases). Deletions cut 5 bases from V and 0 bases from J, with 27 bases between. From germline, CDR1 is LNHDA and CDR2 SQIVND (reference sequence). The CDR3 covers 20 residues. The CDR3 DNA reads TGTGCCAGTAGTCCCCACGACAGGCGACTTGGGCGGACTAGCACAGATACGCAGTATTTT. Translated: CASSPHDRRLGRTSTDTQYF.

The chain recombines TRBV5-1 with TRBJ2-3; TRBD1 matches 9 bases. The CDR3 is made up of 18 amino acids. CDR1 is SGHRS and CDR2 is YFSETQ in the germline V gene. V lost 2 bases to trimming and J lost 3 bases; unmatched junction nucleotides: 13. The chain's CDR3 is CASSFQSRGQGWTDTQYF. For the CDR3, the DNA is TGCGCCAGCAGCTTCCAAAGCAGGGGACAGGGATGGACAGATACGCAGTATTTT.

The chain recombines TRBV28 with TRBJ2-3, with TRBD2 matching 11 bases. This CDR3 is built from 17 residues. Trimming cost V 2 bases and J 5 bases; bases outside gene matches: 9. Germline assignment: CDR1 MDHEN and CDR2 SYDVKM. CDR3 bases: TGTGCCAGCAGTTTAGGCGCACTAGCGGGAGCGGGAGATACGCAGTATTTT. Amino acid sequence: CASSLGALAGAGDTQYF.

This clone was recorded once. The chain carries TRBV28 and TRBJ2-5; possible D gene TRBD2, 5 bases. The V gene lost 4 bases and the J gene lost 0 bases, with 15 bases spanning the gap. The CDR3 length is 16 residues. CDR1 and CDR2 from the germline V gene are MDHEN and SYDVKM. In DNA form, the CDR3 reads TGTGCCAGCAGTTACTCTCGGTCGGGGTACCAAGAGACCCAGTACTTC. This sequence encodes CASSYSRSGYQETQYF.

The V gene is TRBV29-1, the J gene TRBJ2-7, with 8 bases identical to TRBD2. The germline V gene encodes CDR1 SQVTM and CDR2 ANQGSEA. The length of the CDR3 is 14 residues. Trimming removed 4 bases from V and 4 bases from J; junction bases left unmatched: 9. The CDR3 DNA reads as TGCAGCGTTGCTGGGTCGGGACTAGGGTACGAGCAGTACTTC. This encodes CSVAGSGLGYEQYF.

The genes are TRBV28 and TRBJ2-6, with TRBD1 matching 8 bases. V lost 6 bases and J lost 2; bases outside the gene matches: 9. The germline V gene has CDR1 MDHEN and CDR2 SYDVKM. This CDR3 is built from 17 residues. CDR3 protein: CASSKLGQVAGANVLTF. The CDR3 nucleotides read TGTGCCAGCAGCAAACTGGGACAGGTGGCTGGGGCCAACGTCCTGACTTTC.

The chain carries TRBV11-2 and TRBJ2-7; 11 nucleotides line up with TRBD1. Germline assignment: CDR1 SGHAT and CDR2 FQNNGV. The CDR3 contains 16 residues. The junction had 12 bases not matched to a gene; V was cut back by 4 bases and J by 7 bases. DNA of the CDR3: TGTGCCAGCAGCTCGCGCGCGAGGACAGGGGGCGATGAGCAGTACTTC. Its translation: CASSSRARTGGDEQYF.

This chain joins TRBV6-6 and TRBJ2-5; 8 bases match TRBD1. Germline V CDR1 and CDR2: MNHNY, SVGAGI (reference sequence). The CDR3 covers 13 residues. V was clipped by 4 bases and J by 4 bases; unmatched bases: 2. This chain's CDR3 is CASSLDRVETQYF. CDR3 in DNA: TGTGCCAGCAGTTTGGACAGGGTAGAGACCCAGTACTTC.

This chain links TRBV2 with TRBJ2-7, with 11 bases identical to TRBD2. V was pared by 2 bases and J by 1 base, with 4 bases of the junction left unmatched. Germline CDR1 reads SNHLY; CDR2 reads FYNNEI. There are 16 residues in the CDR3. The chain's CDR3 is CASSEIASGRSYEQYF. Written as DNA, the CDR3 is TGTGCCAGCAGTGAAATTGCTAGCGGGAGGTCCTACGAGCAGTACTTC.

This chain's CDR3 is CASSPPPQGSSPLHF. CDR3 nucleotide sequence: TGTGCCAGCAGCCCCCCCCCACAGGGGAGTTCACCCCTCCACTTT. The rearrangement joins TRBV27 to TRBJ1-6; TRBD1 agrees at 7 bases. Unmatched junction bases numbered 11, after V lost 6 bases and J lost 9 bases. The germline V gene has CDR1 MNHEY and CDR2 SMNVEV (reference sequence). CDR3 length: 15 residues.

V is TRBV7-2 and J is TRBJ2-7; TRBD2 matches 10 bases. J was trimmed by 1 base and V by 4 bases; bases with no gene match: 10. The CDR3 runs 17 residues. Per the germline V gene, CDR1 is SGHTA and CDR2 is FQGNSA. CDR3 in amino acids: CASSSAIAGGLSYEQYF. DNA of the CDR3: TGTGCCAGCAGCTCAGCCATAGCGGGAGGATTATCCTACGAGCAGTACTTC.

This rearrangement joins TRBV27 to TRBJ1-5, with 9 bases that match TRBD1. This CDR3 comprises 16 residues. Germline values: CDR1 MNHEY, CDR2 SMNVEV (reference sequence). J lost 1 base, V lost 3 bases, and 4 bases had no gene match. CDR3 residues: CASSFTGTGSNQPQHF. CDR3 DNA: TGTGCCAGCAGTTTCACCGGGACAGGGAGCAATCAGCCCCAGCATTTT.

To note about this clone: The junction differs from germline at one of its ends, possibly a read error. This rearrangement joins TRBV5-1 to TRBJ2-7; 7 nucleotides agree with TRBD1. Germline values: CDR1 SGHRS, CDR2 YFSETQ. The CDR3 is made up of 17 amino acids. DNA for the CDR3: TGCGCCAGCAGCTTGGAGTTGGTGGGACAGAGTTCCTCCGAGCAGTACTTC. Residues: CASSLELVGQSSSEQYF.

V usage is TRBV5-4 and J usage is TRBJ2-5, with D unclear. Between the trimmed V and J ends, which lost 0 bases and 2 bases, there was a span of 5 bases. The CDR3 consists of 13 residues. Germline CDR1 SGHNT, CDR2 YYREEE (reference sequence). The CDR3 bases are TGTGCCAGCAGCTTGGCCCCACAAGAGACCCAGTACTTC. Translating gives CASSLAPQETQYF.

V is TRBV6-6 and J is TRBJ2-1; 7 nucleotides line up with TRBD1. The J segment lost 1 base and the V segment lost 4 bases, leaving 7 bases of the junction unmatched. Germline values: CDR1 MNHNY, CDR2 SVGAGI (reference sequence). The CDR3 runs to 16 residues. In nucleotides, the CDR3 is TGTGCCAGCAGTTCAGACAGGGAGCCTTCCTACAATGAGCAGTTCTTC. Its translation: CASSSDREPSYNEQFF.

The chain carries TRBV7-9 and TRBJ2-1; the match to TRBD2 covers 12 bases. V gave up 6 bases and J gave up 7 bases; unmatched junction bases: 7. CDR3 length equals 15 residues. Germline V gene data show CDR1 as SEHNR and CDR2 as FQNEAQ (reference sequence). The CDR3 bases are TGTGCCAGCAGGTCTAGCGGGAGGGCCCCGAATGAGCAGTTCTTC. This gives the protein CASRSSGRAPNEQFF.

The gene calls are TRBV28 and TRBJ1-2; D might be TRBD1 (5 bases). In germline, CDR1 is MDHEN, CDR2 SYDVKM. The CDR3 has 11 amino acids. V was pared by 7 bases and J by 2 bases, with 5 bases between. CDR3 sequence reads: CASNRNYGYTF. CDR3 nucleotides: TGTGCCAGCAACAGGAACTATGGCTACACCTTC.

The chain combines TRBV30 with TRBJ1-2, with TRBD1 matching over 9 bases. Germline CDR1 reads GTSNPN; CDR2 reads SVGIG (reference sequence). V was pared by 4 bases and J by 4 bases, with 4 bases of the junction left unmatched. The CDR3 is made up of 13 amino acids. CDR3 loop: CAWNRDRAYGYTF. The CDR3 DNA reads TGTGCCTGGAACCGGGACAGGGCCTATGGCTACACCTTC.

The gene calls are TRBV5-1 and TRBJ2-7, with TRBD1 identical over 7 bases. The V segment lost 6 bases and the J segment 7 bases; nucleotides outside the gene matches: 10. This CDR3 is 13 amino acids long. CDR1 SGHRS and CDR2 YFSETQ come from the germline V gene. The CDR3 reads CASNVDRAQEQYF. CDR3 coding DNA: TGCGCCAGCAACGTTGACAGGGCACAAGAGCAGTACTTC.

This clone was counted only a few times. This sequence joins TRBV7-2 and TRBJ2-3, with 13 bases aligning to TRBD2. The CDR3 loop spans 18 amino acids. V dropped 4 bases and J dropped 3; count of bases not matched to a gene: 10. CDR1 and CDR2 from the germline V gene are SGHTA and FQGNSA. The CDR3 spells CASSSGLAGVRLTDTQYF. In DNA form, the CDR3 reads TGTGCCAGCAGCTCTGGACTAGCGGGAGTGAGGTTAACAGATACGCAGTATTTT.